A single sample is the source of the 3 T cell receptor beta chains below, sequenced in a study of PD-L1 blockade in urothelial cancer. Indicated time point: pretreatment peripheral blood. Using immunoSEQ multiplex PCR, the repertoire was profiled, and TCRdb retains in-frame clones only, with some absent. The sample lists 95,000 or so clones, more than 75% occurring once. The starting material was PBMCs, obtained around atezolizumab (anti-PD-L1) treatment. The receptor set was obtained from a man aged 55 to 69 with urothelial cancer.

The chain recombines TRBV7-9 with TRBJ1-3, with unresolved D. Per the germline V gene, CDR1 is SEHNR and CDR2 is FQNEAQ (reference sequence). The CDR3 length is 17 residues. With 1 base removed from V and 4 bases from J, the gap between germline ends came to 17 bases. Here the CDR3 DNA reads TGTGCCAGCAGCTTAGTCTTTGAGACAATTCTCGGAAACACCATATATTTT. It translates to CASSLVFETILGNTIYF.

This clone was seen a single time. CDR3 protein: CASSSGLETYEQYF. CDR3 nucleotide sequence: TGTGCCAGCAGCTCAGGACTAGAGACCTACGAGCAGTACTTC. V and J are TRBV7-8 and TRBJ2-7, with TRBD2 matching over 7 bases. Trimming took 4 bases from V and 2 from J; bases not matched to a gene: 5. CDR3 length: 14 amino acids. Germline CDR1 and CDR2: SGHVS and FQNEAQ.

The chain is built from TRBV5-5 and TRBJ2-7, with 11 bases identical to TRBD1. The V and J ends lost 5 bases and 1 base, in that order; junction bases with no gene match: 11. In germline, CDR1 is SGHKS, CDR2 YYEKEE (reference sequence). The CDR3 consists of 17 residues. CDR3 in DNA: TGTGCCAGCAGTCCGGGACAGGGGGTCATTGGGTCCTACGAGCAGTACTTC. Protein product: CASSPGQGVIGSYEQYF.